These 17 T cell receptor beta chains share one sample of origin, sequenced in a study of Ad26.COV2.S vaccination and SARS-CoV-2 variants. Clones were read by immunoSEQ multiplex PCR, and TCRdb kept only the in-frame ones, dropping some. The sample holds under 400,000 clones, 87% seen once. As for treatment: roughly 20 received Ad26.COV2.S at low or high dose, single or two shots; 5 received placebo; per-sample allocation not given. Day 63 after the first injection of vaccine or placebo was the sampling time. Sample: peripheral blood, taken in a trial of Ad26.COV2.S vaccine versus placebo. The receptors shown here come from a person between 18 and 60 years old who received the Ad26.COV2.S COVID-19 vaccine or a placebo.

The rearrangement uses TRBV9 and TRBJ1-5; D is unclear. The ends were cut back, 0 bases at V and 7 bases at J, with 8 bases in the middle. The CDR3 contains 13 residues. CDR1 and CDR2 (germline): SGDLS, YYNGEE. The CDR3 reads CASSVGSGQPQHF. CDR3 in DNA: TGTGCCAGCAGCGTAGGTTCCGGGCAGCCCCAGCATTTT.

The V call is TRBV20-1, the J call TRBJ2-7; TRBD2 aligns across 13 bases. The V gene's germline CDR1 is DFQATT and CDR2 SNEGSKA (reference sequence). The CDR3 covers 17 residues. V lost 3 bases to trimming and J lost 0 bases; unmatched junction nucleotides: 8. The CDR3 is CSASHRLAGGFSYEQYF. The CDR3 DNA is TGCAGTGCTAGTCACCGACTAGCGGGGGGTTTCTCCTACGAGCAGTACTTC.

This chain joins TRBV5-1 and TRBJ1-1; D remains ambiguous. Deletions cut 1 base from V and 0 bases from J, with 16 bases between. Germline loops: CDR1 SGHRS, CDR2 YFSETQ. This CDR3 contains 17 residues. The CDR3 nucleotides read TGCGCCAGCAGCTTGATAGCTTCAGGAATTATGAACACTGAAGCTTTCTTT. It is translated as CASSLIASGIMNTEAFF. The full variable domain, rest sourced from reference TRBV5-1 and TRBJ1-1, is KAGVTQTPRYLIKTRGQQVTLSCSPISGHRSVSWYQQTPGQGLQFLFEYFSETQRNKGNFPGRFSGRQFSNSRSEMNVSTLELGDSALYLCASSLIASGIMNTEAFFGQGTRLTVV.

The chain recombines TRBV4-1 with TRBJ1-5; TRBD1 matches 7 bases. CDR3 size: 15 residues. Per germline, CDR1 MGHRA and CDR2 YSYEKL. V lost 5 bases, J lost 7 bases, and 11 bases stayed unmatched. Here the CDR3 reads CASSSTGTASQPQHF. The CDR3 bases are TGCGCCAGCAGCTCCACCGGGACAGCTAGCCAGCCCCAGCATTTT.

The genes are TRBV21-1 and TRBJ2-7; the table's D call TRBD1 went unverified against the DNA. TRBV21-1 is flagged as a pseudogene. This CDR3 region has 17 residues. The CDR3 bases are TGTGCCAGCAGCAAAAGATCTTCTCAGGGGTCAGCCTACGAGCAGTACTTC. It encodes CASSKRSSQGSAYEQYF.

The rearrangement links TRBV2 to TRBJ2-1; D is perhaps TRBD1 or TRBD2 (5 bases each). The CDR3 contains 10 residues. In germline, CDR1 is SNHLY, CDR2 FYNNEI. CDR3 bases: TGTGCGGGGGATGGGAATGAGCAGTTCTTC. Residues: CAGDGNEQFF. Full variable domain (rest looked up from reference TRBV2 and TRBJ2-1): EPEVTQTPSHQVTQMGQEVILRCVPISNHLYFYWYRQILGQKVEFLVSFYNNEISEKSEIFDDQFSVERPDGSNFTLKIRSTKLEDSAMYFCAGDGNEQFFGPGTRLTVL.

The chain joins TRBV18 to TRBJ1-5; D might be TRBD1 (6 bases). Germline CDR1 and CDR2: KGHSH and LQKENI. This CDR3 has 15 amino acids. The V and J ends lost 2 bases and 5 bases respectively, with 13 bases between them. Here the CDR3 DNA reads TGTGCCAGCTCACCAAGGGGGGCAGGGGATCAGCCCCAGCATTTT. Its protein is CASSPRGAGDQPQHF. The full variable domain, in which reference TRBV18 and TRBJ1-5 provide the parts outside the CDR3, is NAGVMQNPRHLVRRRGQEARLRCSPMKGHSHVYWYRQLPEEGLKFMVYLQKENIIDESGMPKERFSAEFPKEGPSILRIQQVVRGDSAAYFCASSPRGAGDQPQHFGDGTRLSIL.

This chain uses TRBV14 with TRBJ2-2; D perhaps matches TRBD1 (6 bases). CDR1 and CDR2 from the germline V gene are SGHDN and FVKESK. Trimming left V 4 bases short and J 0 bases short, with 15 bases between. This CDR3 has 17 amino acids. The CDR3 reads CASSPHADSSNTGELFF. CDR3 sequence (DNA): TGTGCCAGCAGCCCGCATGCGGACAGCTCGAACACCGGGGAGCTGTTTTTT.

This clone showed up just a few times. V usage is TRBV7-9 and J usage is TRBJ1-1; D is ambiguous. The germline V gene has CDR1 SEHNR and CDR2 FQNEAQ (reference sequence). The CDR3 covers 15 residues. The V end was cut by 0 bases, the J end by 0 bases, with 8 bases between. The CDR3 is CASSLARVLNTEAFF. CDR3 bases: TGTGCCAGCAGCTTAGCGCGTGTCTTGAACACTGAAGCTTTCTTT.

This clone appeared a single time. Germline is not matched at one junction end, which may reflect a read error. This chain connects TRBV5-1 to TRBJ2-5; D gene unclear. The CDR3 length is 14 residues. Germline loops: CDR1 SGHRS, CDR2 YFSETQ. CDR3 nucleotide sequence: TGCGCCAGCGGCTTCCTGGGGTACACGGAGACCCAGTACTTC. This sequence encodes CASGFLGYTETQYF.

The chain links TRBV27 to TRBJ1-6; TRBD1 is a possible D gene (5 bases). The CDR3 is 15 residues long. V lost 6 bases and J 8 bases, leaving 17 bases between the germline ends. CDR1 MNHEY and CDR2 SMNVEV come from the germline V gene (reference sequence). The CDR3 bases are TGTGCCAGCAGGGGGGTGGGGATAACAGATTCACCCCTCCACTTT. Its protein is CASRGVGITDSPLHF.

This clone was seen more than once but under ten times. The J gene is TRBJ1-4, the V gene TRBV4-3; no definite D call. This CDR3 is 14 amino acids long. Germline values: CDR1 LGHNA, CDR2 YSLEER. V was shortened by 4 bases and J by 0 bases, with 6 bases between the two germline ends. The CDR3 here is CASSRQATNEKLFF. The CDR3 nucleotides are TGCGCCAGCAGCCGCCAGGCAACTAATGAAAAACTGTTTTTT.

The V and J genes are TRBV5-5 and TRBJ2-7; weak D call: TRBD2 (5 bases). The CDR3 consists of 15 residues. Per germline, CDR1 SGHKS and CDR2 YYEKEE (reference sequence). With 4 bases removed from V and 0 bases from J, the gap between germline ends came to 14 bases. In nucleotides, the CDR3 is TGTGCCAGCAGCAGGACCCAAGGAGGCTCCTACGAGCAGTACTTC. Residues: CASSRTQGGSYEQYF.

V and J are TRBV21-1 and TRBJ2-3. TRBV21-1 is assigned pseudogene status. The CDR3 extends over 17 amino acids. In nucleotides, the CDR3 is TGTGCCAGCAGCAATTTCCCCCCGGAACGGTACACAGATACGCAGTATTTT. Translation gives CASSNFPPERYTDTQYF.

The rearrangement links TRBV7-9 to TRBJ1-2, with D unresolved. The V gene's germline CDR1 is SEHNR and CDR2 FQNEAQ (reference sequence). The CDR3 runs 13 residues. V was clipped by 5 bases and J by 6 bases, with 13 bases between them. The CDR3 DNA follows: TGTGCCAGCAGCGCCGGGCCCGCCCATGGCTACACCTTC. As protein: CASSAGPAHGYTF.

The chain joins TRBV10-3 to TRBJ1-2; D might be TRBD1 (5 bases). V lost 3 bases to trimming and J lost 4 bases, with 15 bases between them. The CDR3 has 15 amino acids. In germline, CDR1 is ENHRY, CDR2 SYGVKD. DNA for the CDR3: TGTGCCATCAGTGAAAAGGGGCGGACAAGCTATGGCTACACCTTC. This encodes CAISEKGRTSYGYTF.

A single count supports this clone. This chain joins TRBV7-2 and TRBJ1-2; perhaps TRBD1 as D (5 bases). The V gene lost 6 bases and the J gene lost 3 bases, with 17 bases spanning the gap. Per germline, CDR1 SGHTA and CDR2 FQGNSA. The CDR3 has 15 residues. The CDR3 loop is CASRVGLGQDYGYTF. The CDR3 DNA follows: TGTGCCAGCAGAGTAGGTCTGGGGCAGGACTATGGCTACACCTTC. The complete variable domain, with remaining parts taken from reference TRBV7-2 and TRBJ1-2, reads GAGVSQSPSNKVTEKGKDVELRCDPISGHTALYWYRQSLGQGLEFLIYFQGNSAPDKSGLPSDRFSAERTGGSVSTLTIQRTQQEDSAVYLCASRVGLGQDYGYTFGSGTRLTVV.